The T cell receptor (beta chain) under discussion was sequenced for a study of cytomegalovirus exposure and HLA in healthy donors. Study-level points and caveats: In an earlier analysis, in approximately 570 donors, most V segments appeared productive either ~87% or ~30% of the time. TCR beta chains associated with HLA were, in a later analysis, more clonally expanded than equally common others. CMV serostatus was the sole immune exposure information available.

Details on this clone: What it binds is unknown.

This CDR3 spans 17 amino acids. Germline loops: CDR1 MDHEN, CDR2 SYDVKM. V gave up 2 bases and J gave up 3 bases, with 19 bases separating them. The PCR used 60 Vbeta and 13 Jbeta primers. The table came from immunoSEQ multiplex PCR; TCRdb's copy has only in-frame clones and leaves some out. The table records under 250,000 clones, about 78% of them present only once. This chain connects TRBV28 to TRBJ1-2; TRBD1 might be the D (5 bases). The sequence was collected from a male donor in good health and CMV-seronegative. The sample comprised PBMCs. CDR3 sequence (DNA): TGTGCCAGCAGTTTACAGCCTTGGGACTGGGGAGACTATGGCTACACCTTC. It specifies CASSLQPWDWGDYGYTF.